The 9 T cell receptor beta chains presented below share a single source sample, sequenced in a study of blood T cell repertoires in COVID-19. Data came from immunoSEQ multiplex PCR; TCRdb stores just in-frame clones and leaves some out. The profile shows under 250,000 clones, approximately 90% of them singletons. Sequenced material: PBMCs or T cells enriched from blood (not recorded which). The origin of the receptors is a man aged 40-49 years who had recovered from COVID-19.

The chain has TRBV6-1 and TRBJ2-7; 9 nucleotides match TRBD2. The CDR3 totals 13 residues. The germline gives CDR1 MNHNS, CDR2 SASEGT. The junction had 8 bases not matched to a gene; V was cut back by 8 bases and J by 6 bases. CDR3 nucleotides: TGTGCCAGCTACGCTAGCGGGACGGGCGAGCAGTACTTC. It specifies CASYASGTGEQYF.

The DNA for the CDR3 is TGTGCCAGCAGCCCCGCCGGGAACACAGATACGCAGTATTTT. This translates into CASSPAGNTDTQYF. The V call is TRBV5-6, the J call TRBJ2-3, with D possibly matching TRBD2 (5 bases). The CDR3 has 14 residues. V lost 4 bases and J lost 2, with 11 bases in between. Germline lookup yields CDR1 SGHDT and CDR2 YYEEEE.

The gene calls are TRBV3-1 (or the pseudogene TRBV3-2) and TRBJ1-1; 9 bases map to TRBD1. The V segment lost 4 bases and the J segment 4 bases; nucleotides outside the gene matches: 1. Germline V gives CDR1 LGHDT, CDR2 YNNKEL (reference sequence). The CDR3 has 13 residues. CDR3 coding DNA: TGTGCCAGCAGCCGGGGACAGGGCACTGAAGCTTTCTTT. It specifies CASSRGQGTEAFF.

The CDR3 sequence: CASSQGLEAGELFF. The CDR3 DNA reads TGCGCCAGCAGCCAGGGACTAGAGGCCGGGGAGCTGTTTTTT. The J gene is TRBJ2-2, the V gene TRBV5-1; 8 bases fit TRBD2. Germline CDR1 SGHRS, CDR2 YFSETQ. J was trimmed by 6 bases and V by 4 bases; bases with no gene match: 5. The CDR3 is made up of 14 amino acids. The full variable domain, rest sourced from reference TRBV5-1 and TRBJ2-2, is KAGVTQTPRYLIKTRGQQVTLSCSPISGHRSVSWYQQTPGQGLQFLFEYFSETQRNKGNFPGRFSGRQFSNSRSEMNVSTLELGDSALYLCASSQGLEAGELFFGEGSRLTVL.

V is TRBV2 and J is TRBJ2-3; D may be TRBD1 (5 bases). Trimming removed 7 bases at V and 0 bases at J, with 20 bases between. Per the germline V gene, CDR1 is SNHLY and CDR2 is FYNNEI. The CDR3 sequence is 17 residues long. The CDR3 loop reads CASMGLTLSTSTDTQYF. DNA of the CDR3: TGTGCCAGCATGGGGCTTACTCTGTCAACTAGCACAGATACGCAGTATTTT.

The chain has TRBV2 and TRBJ2-3, with D maybe TRBD2 (5 bases). The CDR3 covers 16 residues. V was clipped by 1 base and J by 7 bases, with 18 bases between them. CDR1 and CDR2 from the germline V gene are SNHLY and FYNNEI. CDR3 coding DNA: TGTGCCAGCAGTGAAGGATACAGCGGCCTCACGAATACGCAGTATTTT. Translating it yields CASSEGYSGLTNTQYF.

V gene TRBV27 combines with J gene TRBJ1-3, with unresolved D. Trimming stripped 5 bases from V and 0 bases from J, with 5 bases between. Germline V gives CDR1 MNHEY, CDR2 SMNVEV (reference sequence). The CDR3 sequence is 13 residues long. The CDR3 DNA is TGTGCCAGCAGTCCAGGCTCTGGAAACACCATATATTTT. It specifies CASSPGSGNTIYF.

Concerning this clone: The sample has other DNA sequences that encode this CDR3 too. This sequence joins TRBV30 and TRBJ1-5; D may be TRBD1 (5 bases). The germline V gene has CDR1 GTSNPN and CDR2 SVGIG (reference sequence). V dropped 0 bases and J dropped 7 bases, with 10 bases sitting between them. CDR3 size: 13 residues. As DNA, the CDR3 is TGTGCCTGGAGTGTCGAGGGGAGGCAGCCCCAGCATTTT. It yields the protein CAWSVEGRQPQHF.

This chain uses TRBV6-5 with TRBJ1-2; 7 nucleotides line up with TRBD1. Germline assignment: CDR1 MNHEY and CDR2 SVGAGI. After removal of 6 bases from V and 5 bases from J, the junction contained 12 bases not matched to a gene. The length of the CDR3 is 15 residues. CDR3 protein: CASSSPKQGKYGYTF. The CDR3 DNA follows: TGTGCCAGCAGCTCCCCAAAACAGGGGAAGTATGGCTACACCTTC.